Reported below is one TCR beta chain. What it binds is not known. Germline is not matched at one junction end, which may reflect a read error. Researchers took RNA transcripts and amplified TCR beta CDR3 regions from them. An initial RT-PCR round employing HTBI primers preceded a second-round multiplex PCR. In TCRdb, the multiplex PCR reads were re-called with MiXCR into one record per CDR3 protein. The sample yields about 40,000 distinct CDR3 sequences, under 65% seen once. The source of the sample is a study of Graves' ophthalmopathy and Graves' hyperthyroidism. Study summary: Peripheral blood was gathered at the point of initial diagnosis, before any treatment started.

Whole-study findings and limits: Appearing in blood as well were most expanded thyroid clonotypes above 0.001 frequency.

The CDR3 is made up of 14 amino acids. Looked up from germline, CDR1 is SGHTS and CDR2 is YDEGEE. Lactation, pregnancy, uncontrolled infections and other autoimmune diseases were all grounds for excluding patients. The starting material, more than 8.5 ml of fresh peripheral blood, provided the PBMCs. The receptor comes from an adult man with Graves' ophthalmopathy. The sample consisted of peripheral blood. The chain couples TRBV5-8 to TRBJ1-6; D is unresolved. The CDR3 loop reads CASSSEVPSSPHHF. The CDR3 region has the DNA TGTGCCAGCAGCTCGGAGGTCCCCTCCTCACCCCACCACTTT.